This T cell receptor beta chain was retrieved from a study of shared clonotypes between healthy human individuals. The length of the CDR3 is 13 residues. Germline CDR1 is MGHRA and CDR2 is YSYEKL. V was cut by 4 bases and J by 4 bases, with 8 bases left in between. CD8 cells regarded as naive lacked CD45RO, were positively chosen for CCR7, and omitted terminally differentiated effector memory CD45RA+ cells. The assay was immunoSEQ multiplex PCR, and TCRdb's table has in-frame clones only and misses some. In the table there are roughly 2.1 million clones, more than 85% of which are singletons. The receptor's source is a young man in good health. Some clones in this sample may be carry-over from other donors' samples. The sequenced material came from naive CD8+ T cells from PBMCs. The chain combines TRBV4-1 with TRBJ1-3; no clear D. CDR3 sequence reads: CASSPYPGNTIYF. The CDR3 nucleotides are TGCGCCAGCAGCCCCTATCCGGGAAACACCATATATTTT.